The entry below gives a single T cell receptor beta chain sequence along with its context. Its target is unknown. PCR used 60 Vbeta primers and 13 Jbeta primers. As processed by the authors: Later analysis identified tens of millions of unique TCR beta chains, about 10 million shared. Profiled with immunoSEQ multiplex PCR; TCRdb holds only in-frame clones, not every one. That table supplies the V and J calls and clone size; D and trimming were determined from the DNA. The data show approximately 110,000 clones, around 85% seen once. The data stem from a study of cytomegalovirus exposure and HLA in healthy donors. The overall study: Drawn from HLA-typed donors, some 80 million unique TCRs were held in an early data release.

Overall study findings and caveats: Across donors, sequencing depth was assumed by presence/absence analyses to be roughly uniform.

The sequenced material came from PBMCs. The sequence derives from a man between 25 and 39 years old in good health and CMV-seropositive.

The CDR3 DNA is TGTGCCAGCAGTTACGTGGGAAGGGGTGAAAAACTGTTTTTT. Translated, it gives CASSYVGRGEKLFF. V usage is TRBV6-5 and J usage is TRBJ1-4, with D possibly being TRBD1 (5 bases). This CDR3 spans 14 amino acids. Germline V gives CDR1 MNHEY, CDR2 SVGAGI. V was shortened by 2 bases and J by 7 bases, with 11 bases between the two germline ends.